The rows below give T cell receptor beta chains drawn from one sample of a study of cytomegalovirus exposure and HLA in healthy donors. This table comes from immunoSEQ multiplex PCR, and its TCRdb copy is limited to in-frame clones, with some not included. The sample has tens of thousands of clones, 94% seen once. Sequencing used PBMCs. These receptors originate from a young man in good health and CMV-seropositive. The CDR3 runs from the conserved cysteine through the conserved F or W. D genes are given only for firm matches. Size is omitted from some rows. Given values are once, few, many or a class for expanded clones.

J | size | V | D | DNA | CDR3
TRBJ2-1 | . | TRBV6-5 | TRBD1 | TGTGCCAGCAGCGGACAGGGTATCTCGGCTGAGCAGTTCTTC | CASSGQGISAEQFF
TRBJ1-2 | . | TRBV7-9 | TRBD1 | TGTGCCAGCACCATTGGCCGGGACAGTGTCTATGGCTACACCTTC | CASTIGRDSVYGYTF
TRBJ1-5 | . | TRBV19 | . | TGTGCCAGTAGTATTGGGCGCTTCAATCAGCCCCAGCATTTT | CASSIGRFNQPQHF
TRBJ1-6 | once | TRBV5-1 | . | TGCGCCAGCAGCTTGGCCGCTCAGAGGAGTAATTCACCCCTCCACTTT | CASSLAAQRSNSPLHF
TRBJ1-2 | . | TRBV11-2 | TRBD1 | TGTGCCAGCAGCCGGACAGGGGAACTCTATGGCTACACCTTC | CASSRTGELYGYTF
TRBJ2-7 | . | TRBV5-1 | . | TGCGCCAGCAGCTTAATGACACTGGGGCACGAGCAGTACTTC | CASSLMTLGHEQYF
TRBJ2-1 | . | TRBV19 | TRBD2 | TGTGCCAGTAGTATAACGGGGGGGCTAGGGTATCATGAGCAGTTCTTC | CASSITGGLGYHEQFF
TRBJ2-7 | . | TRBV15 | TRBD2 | TGTGCCACCAGCGAGACTAGCCCATTTCGGGACGAGCAGTACTTC | CATSETSPFRDEQYF
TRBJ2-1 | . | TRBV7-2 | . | TGTGCCAGCTCCTCCCCGGGGAATGAGCAGTTCTTC | CASSSPGNEQFF
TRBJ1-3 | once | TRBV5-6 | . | TGTGCCAGCAGCGATAAACAGGGAACTGGAAACACCATATATTTT | CASSDKQGTGNTIYF
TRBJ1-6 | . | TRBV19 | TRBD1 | TGTGCCAGTAGTATAGGAGCGATTTGGACAGGCGCCTCACCCCTCCACTTT | CASSIGAIWTGASPLHF
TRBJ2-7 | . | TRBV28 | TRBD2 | TGTGCCAGCAGGCCGATGCTAGCGGTATACGAGCAGTACTTC | CASRPMLAVYEQYF
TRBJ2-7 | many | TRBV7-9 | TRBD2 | TGTGCCAGCACGTATACCGAACGCGGGGGGTATGACGAGCAGTACTTC | CASTYTERGGYDEQYF
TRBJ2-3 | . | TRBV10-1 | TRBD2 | TGCGCCAGCAGTGAGTTGGGACTAGTTACCGGCACAGATACGCAGTATTTT | CASSELGLVTGTDTQYF
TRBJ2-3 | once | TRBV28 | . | TGTGCCAGCAGTTTTGTCGCCGGGACAGATACGCAGTATTTT | CASSFVAGTDTQYF
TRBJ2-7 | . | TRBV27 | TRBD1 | TGTGCCAGCAGTTATAGTGTCGGACAGGGCTACGAGCAGTACTTC | CASSYSVGQGYEQYF
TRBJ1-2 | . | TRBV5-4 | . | TGTGCCAGCAGCTTGGCCGCAGCGAACTATGGCTACACCTTC | CASSLAAANYGYTF
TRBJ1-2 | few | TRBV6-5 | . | TGTGCCAGCAGGCTAAGTCCCTCCCCCACCTATGGCTACACCTTC | CASRLSPSPTYGYTF
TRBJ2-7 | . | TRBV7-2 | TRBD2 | TGTGCCAGCAGCCATAGCGGGAGGGCCGCCTACGAGCAGTACTTC | CASSHSGRAAYEQYF